The 4 T cell receptor beta chains below were found in one sample sequenced in a study of tumor-infiltrating lymphocytes in primary liver carcinoma. Blood RNA originated from unsorted whole blood, with germline DNA additionally extracted. TCR beta cDNA was reverse-transcribed from 500 to 550 ng of total RNA. The reaction used a constant-region primer and ProtoScript II reverse transcriptase. Three nested multiplex PCR rounds, a slightly modified ARM-PCR, produced the libraries for TCR beta. It was with TRBV1-TRBV30 forward primers and a C-beta reverse primer that the first two PCR rounds were run, at about 10 cycles each. TCRdb recomputed calls from the multiplex PCR reads with MiXCR, one row per CDR3 protein. The sample carries 300,000 to 350,000 distinct CDR3 sequences, less than 65% recorded once. Sequencing was carried out using peripheral blood. The receptors originated from a middle-aged man with primary liver carcinoma and hepatitis B virus infection.

The chain recombines TRBV12-5 with TRBJ2-1, with D tentatively TRBD2 (6 bases). V was pared by 5 bases and J by 5 bases, with 13 bases between. The germline V gene has CDR1 LGHNT and CDR2 FRNRAP. The CDR3 sequence is 14 residues long. CDR3 nucleotide sequence: TGTGCTAGTGGTCTGACTAGGGGCCACAATGAGCAGTTCTTC. Its translation: CASGLTRGHNEQFF. The full variable domain, rest sourced from reference TRBV12-5 and TRBJ2-1, is DARVTQTPRHKVTEMGQEVTMRCQPILGHNTVFWYRQTMMQGLELLAYFRNRAPLDDSGMPKDRFSAEMPDATLATLKIQPSEPRDSAVYFCASGLTRGHNEQFFGPGTRLTVL.

This chain joins TRBV11-2 and TRBJ2-7; possibly TRBD2 for D (5 bases). This CDR3 is built from 16 residues. Germline assignment: CDR1 SGHAT and CDR2 FQNNGV. Trimming stripped 1 base from V and 3 bases from J, with 16 bases between. The CDR3 bases are TGTGCCAGCAGCTTAGGGGAGTCCTTTATCCACTACGAGCAGTACTTC. Translating it yields CASSLGESFIHYEQYF.

This clonotype was recorded a few times. With a much larger clone just one base away, this may be a read error. The conserved phenylalanine or tryptophan normally closing the CDR3 is absent here, so this likely arose from a read error. The V and J genes are TRBV29-1 and TRBJ1-1; D is perhaps TRBD1 (5 bases). The CDR3 sequence is 14 residues long. Per the germline V gene, CDR1 is SQVTM and CDR2 is ANQGSEA. V lost 8 bases, J lost 1 base, and 17 bases lay in between. CDR3 loop: CSSRAGQGNTEAFL. For the CDR3, the DNA is TGCAGCTCCCGTGCGGGGCAGGGGAACACTGAAGCTTTCCTT.

A word on this clonotype: Just one base apart from a much larger clone, this may be a read error. This sequence joins TRBV10-3 and TRBJ1-6, with a weak D call TRBD1 (5 bases). Germline CDR1 ENHRY, CDR2 SYGVKD. Trimming stripped 3 bases from V and 9 bases from J, with 9 bases between. The CDR3 runs 13 residues. CDR3 in amino acids: CAISDGGGSPLHF. CDR3 DNA: TGTGCCATCAGTGACGGTGGGGGTTCACCCCTCCACTTT.